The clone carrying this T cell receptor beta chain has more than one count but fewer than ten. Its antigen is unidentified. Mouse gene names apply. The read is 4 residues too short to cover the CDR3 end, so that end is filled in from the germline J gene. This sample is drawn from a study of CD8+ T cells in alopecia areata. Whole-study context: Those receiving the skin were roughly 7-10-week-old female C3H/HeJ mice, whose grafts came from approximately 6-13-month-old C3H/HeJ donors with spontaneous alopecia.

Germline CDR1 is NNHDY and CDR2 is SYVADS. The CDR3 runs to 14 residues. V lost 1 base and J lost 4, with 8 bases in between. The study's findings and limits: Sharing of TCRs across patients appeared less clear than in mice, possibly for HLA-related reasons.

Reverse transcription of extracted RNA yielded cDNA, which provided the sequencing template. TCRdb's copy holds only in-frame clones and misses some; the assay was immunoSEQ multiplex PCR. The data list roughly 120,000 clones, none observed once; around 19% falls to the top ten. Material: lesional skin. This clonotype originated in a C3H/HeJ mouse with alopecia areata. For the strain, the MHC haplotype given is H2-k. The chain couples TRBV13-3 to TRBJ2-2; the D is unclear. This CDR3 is CASSDRLVTGQLYF. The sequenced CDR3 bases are TGTGCCAGCAGTGATAGGCTGGTCACCGGG.